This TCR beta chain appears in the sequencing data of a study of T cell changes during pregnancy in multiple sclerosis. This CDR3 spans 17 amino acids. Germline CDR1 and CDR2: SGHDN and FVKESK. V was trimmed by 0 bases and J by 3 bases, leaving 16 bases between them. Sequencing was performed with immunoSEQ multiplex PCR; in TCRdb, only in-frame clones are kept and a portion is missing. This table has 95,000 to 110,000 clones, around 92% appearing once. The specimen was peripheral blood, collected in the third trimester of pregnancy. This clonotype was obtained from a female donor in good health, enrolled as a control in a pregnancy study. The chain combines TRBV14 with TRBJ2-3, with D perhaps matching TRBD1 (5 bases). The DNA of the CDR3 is TGTGCCAGCAGCCAAGAGAAAGGGGCGCCTCAGACAGATACGCAGTATTTT. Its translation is CASSQEKGAPQTDTQYF.